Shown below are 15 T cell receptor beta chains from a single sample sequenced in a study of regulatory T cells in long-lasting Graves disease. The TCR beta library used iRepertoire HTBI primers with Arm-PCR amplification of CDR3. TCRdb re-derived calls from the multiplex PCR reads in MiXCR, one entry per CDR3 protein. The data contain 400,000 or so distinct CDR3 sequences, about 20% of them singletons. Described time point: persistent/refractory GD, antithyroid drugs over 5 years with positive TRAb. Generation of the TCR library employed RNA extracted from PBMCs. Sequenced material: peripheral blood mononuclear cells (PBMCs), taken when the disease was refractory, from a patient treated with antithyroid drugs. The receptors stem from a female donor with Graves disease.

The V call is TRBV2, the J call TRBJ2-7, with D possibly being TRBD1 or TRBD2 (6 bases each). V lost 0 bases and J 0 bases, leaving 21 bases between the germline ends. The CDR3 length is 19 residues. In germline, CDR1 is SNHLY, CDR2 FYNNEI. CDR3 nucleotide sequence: TGTGCCAGCAGTGAAGCCCCAGCCTTTACAGGGAGGTCCTCCTACGAGCAGTACTTC. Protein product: CASSEAPAFTGRSSYEQYF.

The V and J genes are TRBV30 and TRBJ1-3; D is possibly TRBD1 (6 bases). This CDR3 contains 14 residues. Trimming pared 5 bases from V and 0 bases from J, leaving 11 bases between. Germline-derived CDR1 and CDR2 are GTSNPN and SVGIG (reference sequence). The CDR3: CAWGEGGSGNTIYF. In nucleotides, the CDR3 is TGTGCCTGGGGTGAGGGGGGCTCTGGAAACACCATATATTTT.

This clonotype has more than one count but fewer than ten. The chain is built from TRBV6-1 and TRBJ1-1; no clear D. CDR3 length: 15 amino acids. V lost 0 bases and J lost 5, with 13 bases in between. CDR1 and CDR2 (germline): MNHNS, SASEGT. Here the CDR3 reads CASSEAAGWVTEAFF. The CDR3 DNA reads TGTGCCAGCAGTGAAGCTGCGGGGTGGGTGACTGAAGCTTTCTTT.

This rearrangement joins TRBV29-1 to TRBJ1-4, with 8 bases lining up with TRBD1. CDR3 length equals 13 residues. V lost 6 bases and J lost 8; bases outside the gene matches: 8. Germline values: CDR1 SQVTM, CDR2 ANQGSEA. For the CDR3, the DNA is TGCAGCGTGACAGGGGCTGAGAGCGAAAAACTGTTTTTT. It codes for CSVTGAESEKLFF.

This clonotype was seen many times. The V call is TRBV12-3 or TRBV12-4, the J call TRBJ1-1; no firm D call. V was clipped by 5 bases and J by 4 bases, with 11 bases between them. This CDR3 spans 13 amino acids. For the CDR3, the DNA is TGTGCCAGCAGTCCCCTTTACGGCACTGAAGCTTTCTTT. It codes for CASSPLYGTEAFF.

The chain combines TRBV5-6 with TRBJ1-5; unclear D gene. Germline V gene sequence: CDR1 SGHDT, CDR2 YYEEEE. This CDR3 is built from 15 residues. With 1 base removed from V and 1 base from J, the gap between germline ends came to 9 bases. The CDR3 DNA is TGTGCCAGCAGCTTGTTCGGGAGGAGCAATCAGCCCCAGCATTTT. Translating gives CASSLFGRSNQPQHF.

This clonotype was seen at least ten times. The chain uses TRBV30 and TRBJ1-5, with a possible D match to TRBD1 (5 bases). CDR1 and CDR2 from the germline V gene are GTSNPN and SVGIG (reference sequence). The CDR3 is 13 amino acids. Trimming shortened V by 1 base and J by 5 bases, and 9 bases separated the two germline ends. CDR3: CAWSGGVDQPQHF. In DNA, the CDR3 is TGTGCCTGGAGTGGAGGGGTTGATCAGCCCCAGCATTTT.

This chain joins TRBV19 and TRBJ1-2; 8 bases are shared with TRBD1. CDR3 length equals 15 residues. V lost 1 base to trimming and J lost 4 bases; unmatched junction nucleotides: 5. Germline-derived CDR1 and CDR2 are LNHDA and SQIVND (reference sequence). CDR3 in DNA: TGTGCCAGTAGTATAGTCCCGGGACAGGCCTATGGCTACACCTTC. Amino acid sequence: CASSIVPGQAYGYTF.

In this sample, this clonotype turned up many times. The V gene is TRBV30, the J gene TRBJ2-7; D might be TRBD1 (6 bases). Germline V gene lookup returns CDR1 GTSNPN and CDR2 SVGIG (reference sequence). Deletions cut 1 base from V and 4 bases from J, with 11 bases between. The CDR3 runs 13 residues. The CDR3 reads CAWSGDRPYEQYF. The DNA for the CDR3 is TGTGCCTGGAGTGGAGACAGGCCTTACGAGCAGTACTTC.

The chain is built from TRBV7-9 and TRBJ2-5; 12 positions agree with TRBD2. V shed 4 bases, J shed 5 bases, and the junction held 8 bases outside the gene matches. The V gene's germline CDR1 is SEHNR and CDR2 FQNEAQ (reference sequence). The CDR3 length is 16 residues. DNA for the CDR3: TGTGCCAGCAGCTCTAGAGGGCTAGCGGGAGGGGAGACCCAGTACTTC. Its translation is CASSSRGLAGGETQYF.

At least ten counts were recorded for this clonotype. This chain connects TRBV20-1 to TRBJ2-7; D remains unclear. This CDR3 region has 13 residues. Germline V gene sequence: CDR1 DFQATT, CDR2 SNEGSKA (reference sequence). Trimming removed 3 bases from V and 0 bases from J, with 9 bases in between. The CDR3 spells CSASTASSYEQYF. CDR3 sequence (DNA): TGCAGTGCTAGCACAGCAAGCTCCTACGAGCAGTACTTC.

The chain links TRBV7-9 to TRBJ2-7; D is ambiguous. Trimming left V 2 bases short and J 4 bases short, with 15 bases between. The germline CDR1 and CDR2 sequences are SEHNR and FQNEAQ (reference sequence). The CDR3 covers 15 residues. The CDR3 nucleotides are TGTGCCAGCAGCTTAACTCGAGGACCTACTTACGAGCAGTACTTC. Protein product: CASSLTRGPTYEQYF.

The CDR3 nucleotides read TGCAGTGCTAGAGACGGGAGTAGCAATCAGCCCCAGCATTTT. This gives the protein CSARDGSSNQPQHF. J is TRBJ1-5 and V is TRBV20-1; D uncertain. The CDR3 runs to 14 residues. CDR1 and CDR2 from the germline V gene are DFQATT and SNEGSKA (reference sequence). The ends were cut back, 0 bases at V and 0 bases at J, with 6 bases in the middle.

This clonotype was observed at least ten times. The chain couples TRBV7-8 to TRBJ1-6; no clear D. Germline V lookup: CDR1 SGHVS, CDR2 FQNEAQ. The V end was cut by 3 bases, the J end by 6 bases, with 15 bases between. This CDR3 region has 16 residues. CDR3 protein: CASSFHTRTVNSPLHF. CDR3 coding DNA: TGTGCCAGCAGCTTCCATACCCGGACGGTTAATTCACCCCTCCACTTT.

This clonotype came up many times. Here the CDR3 DNA reads TGTGCCAGCAGCACCGCGAGGGGGGGAGTGGGCTACACCTTC. It encodes CASSTARGGVGYTF. The rearrangement links TRBV12-3 or TRBV12-4 to TRBJ1-2; TRBD1 might be the D (6 bases). Trimming removed 6 bases from V and 8 bases from J, with 19 bases in between. This CDR3 spans 14 amino acids.